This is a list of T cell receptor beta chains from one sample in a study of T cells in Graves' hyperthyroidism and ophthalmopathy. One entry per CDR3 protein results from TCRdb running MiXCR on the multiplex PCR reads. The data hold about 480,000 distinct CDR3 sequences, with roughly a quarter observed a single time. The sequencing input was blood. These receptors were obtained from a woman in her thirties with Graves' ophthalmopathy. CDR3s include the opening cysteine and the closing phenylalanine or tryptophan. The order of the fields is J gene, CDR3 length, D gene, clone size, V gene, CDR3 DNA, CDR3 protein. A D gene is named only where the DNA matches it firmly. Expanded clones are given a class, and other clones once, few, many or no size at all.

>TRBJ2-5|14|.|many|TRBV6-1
TGTGCCAGCAGTGTAGGGCAGAGCCAAGAGACCCAGTACTTC
CASSVGQSQETQYF
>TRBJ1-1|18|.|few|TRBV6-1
TGTGCCAGCAGTGAAGATTTCGGCTTGGGGGCTATGAACACTGAAGCTTTCTTT
CASSEDFGLGAMNTEAFF
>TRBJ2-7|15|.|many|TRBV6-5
TGTGCCAGCAGTTACTCTCTGGGGTCCTCCTACGAGCAGTACTTC
CASSYSLGSSYEQYF
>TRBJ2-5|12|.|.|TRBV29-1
TGCAGCGTTGGCCCCGGGGCGGAGACCCAGTACTTC
CSVGPGAETQYF
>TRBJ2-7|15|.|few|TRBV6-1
TGTGCCAGCAATGTCGGGGGTGCGAGCTCCTACGAGCAGTACTTC
CASNVGGASSYEQYF
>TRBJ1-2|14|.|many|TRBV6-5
TGTGCCAGCAGTTACTCATGGGATCCTAGCGGCTACACCTTC
CASSYSWDPSGYTF
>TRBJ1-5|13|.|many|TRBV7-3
TGTGCCAGCAGCTTAACGCCTGATCAGCCCCAGCATTTT
CASSLTPDQPQHF
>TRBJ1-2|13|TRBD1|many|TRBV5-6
TGTGCCAGCACCCTGACAGGGGATGATGGCTACACCTTC
CASTLTGDDGYTF
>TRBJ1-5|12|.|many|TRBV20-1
TGCAGTGTGGGGGTTCTGGATCAGCCCCAGCATTTT
CSVGVLDQPQHF
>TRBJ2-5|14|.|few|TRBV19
TGTGCCTCAAAAGCAGGGGCGGACGTGGAGACCCAGTACTTC
CASKAGADVETQYF
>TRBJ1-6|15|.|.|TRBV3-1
TGTGCCAGCAGCCATCGGACGGGTTATAATTCACCCCTCCACTTT
CASSHRTGYNSPLHF
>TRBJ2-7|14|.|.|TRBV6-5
TGTGCCAGCAGTTCCACAGGGAACGAGGGCGAGCAGTACTTC
CASSSTGNEGEQYF
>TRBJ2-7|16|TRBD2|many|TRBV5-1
TGCGCCAGCAGCTTGGGGCGTAGCGGGGGGTCCTACGAGCAGTACTTC
CASSLGRSGGSYEQYF
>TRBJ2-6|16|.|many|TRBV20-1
TGCAGTGCTAGAGATCAAACAGGCTCTGGGGCCAACGTCCTGACTTTC
CSARDQTGSGANVLTF
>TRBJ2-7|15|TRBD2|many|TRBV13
TGTGCCAGCAGCCGAGCGGGGGCGCCCGCCTACGAGCAGTACTTC
CASSRAGAPAYEQYF
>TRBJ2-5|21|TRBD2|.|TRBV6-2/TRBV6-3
TGTGCCAGCAGTCCACGTGGTAATTTGCGGACTAGCGGGGGGGTGGAAGAGACCCAGTACTTC
CASSPRGNLRTSGGVEETQYF
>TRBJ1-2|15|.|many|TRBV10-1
TGCGCCAGCAGTGACCGGGCCTTCGCTAACTATGGCTACACCTTC
CASSDRAFANYGYTF
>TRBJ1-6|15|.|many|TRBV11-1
TGTGCCAGCAGCCAAGGCCGGGACACCAATTCACCCCTCCACTTT
CASSQGRDTNSPLHF
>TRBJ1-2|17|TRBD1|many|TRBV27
TGTGCCAGCTCATTCGACAGGGGTTTTGCGACTAACTATGGCTACACCTTC
CASSFDRGFATNYGYTF
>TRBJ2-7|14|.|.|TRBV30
TGTGCCTGGAGTGCCATTTCCACCTCCTACGAGCAGTACTTC
CAWSAISTSYEQYF
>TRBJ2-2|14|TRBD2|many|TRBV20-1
TGCAGTGCTAGGGGAGGGGCGAACACCGGGGAGCTGTTTTTT
CSARGGANTGELFF
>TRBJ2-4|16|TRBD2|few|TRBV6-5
TGTGCCAGCAGTTACGGGGGGAGGGTTTCCAAAAACATTCAGTACTTC
CASSYGGRVSKNIQYF
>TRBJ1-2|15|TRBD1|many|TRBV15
TGTGCCACCAGCAGAGCGGAGGGGGCGTCAGATGGCTACACCTTC
CATSRAEGASDGYTF
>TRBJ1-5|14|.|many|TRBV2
TGTGCCAGTACCGCGGGGTTTAGCAATCAGCCCCAGCATTTT
CASTAGFSNQPQHF
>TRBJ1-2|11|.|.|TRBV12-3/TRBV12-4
TGTGCCAGCACCGGTTACTATGGCTACACCTTC
CASTGYYGYTF
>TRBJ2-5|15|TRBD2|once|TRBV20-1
TGCAGTGCTAGAGGGACTAGCGGAGTTCAAGAGACCCAGTACTTC
CSARGTSGVQETQYF
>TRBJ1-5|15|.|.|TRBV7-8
TGTGCCAGCAGCCCAGGACAATATAGCAATCAGCCCCAGCATTTT
CASSPGQYSNQPQHF
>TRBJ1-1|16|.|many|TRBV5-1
TGCGCCAGCAGCTTGGAAGGTAGATCACAGGGAACTGAAGCTTTCTTT
CASSLEGRSQGTEAFF
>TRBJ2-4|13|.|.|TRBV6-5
TGTGCCAGCAGTTACGGGATTCTGGACATTCAGTACTTC
CASSYGILDIQYF
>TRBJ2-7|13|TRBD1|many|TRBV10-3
TGTGCCATCAGTGGAGGACAGGACTACGAGCAGTACTTC
CAISGGQDYEQYF
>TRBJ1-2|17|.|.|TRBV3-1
TGTGCCAGCAGCCTTCGGGACCTCACCACAGATCCCTATGGCTACACCTTC
CASSLRDLTTDPYGYTF
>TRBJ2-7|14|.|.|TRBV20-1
TGCAGTGCTAGAGATGATAAGGTAGACTACGAGCAGTACTTC
CSARDDKVDYEQYF
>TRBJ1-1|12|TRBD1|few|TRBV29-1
TGCAGCGCAGACAGGGGGATTACTGAAGCTTTCTTT
CSADRGITEAFF
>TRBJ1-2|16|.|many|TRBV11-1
TGTGCCAGCAGCCCTCCCTATGCGGGGGGACCCTATGGCTACACCTTC
CASSPPYAGGPYGYTF
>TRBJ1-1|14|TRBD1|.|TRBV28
TGTGCCAGCAGTGGGGGGACAGAGGGCACTGAAGCTTTCTTT
CASSGGTEGTEAFF
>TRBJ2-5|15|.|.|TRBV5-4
TGTGCCAGCAGCTCGAAGGACGGTACCGGGGAGACCCAGTACTTC
CASSSKDGTGETQYF
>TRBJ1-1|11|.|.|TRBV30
TGTGCCTGGAATTCGGGGGCGGAAGCTTTCTTT
CAWNSGAEAFF
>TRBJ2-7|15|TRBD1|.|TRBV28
TGTGCCAGCAGTCCAGGGGGCCAAAGCTCCTACGAGCAGTACTTC
CASSPGGQSSYEQYF
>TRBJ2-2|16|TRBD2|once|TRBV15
TGTGCCACCAGCAGAGATGCGGGGGGATCCACCGGGGAGCTGTTTTTT
CATSRDAGGSTGELFF
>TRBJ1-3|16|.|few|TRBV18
TGTGCCAGCTCACCACGGAGGGGAAATTCTGGAAACACCATATATTTT
CASSPRRGNSGNTIYF
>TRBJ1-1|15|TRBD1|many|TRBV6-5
TGTGCCAGCAGTAACACCCGGGACAGAAACACTGAAGCTTTCTTT
CASSNTRDRNTEAFF
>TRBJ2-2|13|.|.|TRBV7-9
TGTGCCAGCAGCTTTATTTTGACCGGGGAGCTGTTTTTT
CASSFILTGELFF
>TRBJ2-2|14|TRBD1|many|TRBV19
TGTGCCAGTAGCACAGGGGAATTTACCGGGGAGCTGTTTTTT
CASSTGEFTGELFF
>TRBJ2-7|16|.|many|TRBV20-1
TGCAGTGCTAGGCCCCATGGGAAGGGAACCGTCTACGAGCAGTACTTC
CSARPHGKGTVYEQYF
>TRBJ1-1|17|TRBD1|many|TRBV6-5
TGTGCCAGCGCCAGGACAGGGGGCGCACAGCTGAACACTGAAGCTTTCTTT
CASARTGGAQLNTEAFF
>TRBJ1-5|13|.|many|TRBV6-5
TGTGCCAGCAGTACGGTACCCTATCAGCCCCAGCATTTT
CASSTVPYQPQHF
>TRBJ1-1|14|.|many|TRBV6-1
TGTGCCAGCAAACAATTGACGAGTGACACTGAAGCTTTCTTT
CASKQLTSDTEAFF
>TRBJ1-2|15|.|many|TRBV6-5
TGTGCCAGCAGTTACGGGAGGCGAGGGTATGATGGCTACACCTTC
CASSYGRRGYDGYTF
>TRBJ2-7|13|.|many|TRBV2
TGTGCCAGCGGGGACGGGGGTACCTACGAGCAGTACTTC
CASGDGGTYEQYF